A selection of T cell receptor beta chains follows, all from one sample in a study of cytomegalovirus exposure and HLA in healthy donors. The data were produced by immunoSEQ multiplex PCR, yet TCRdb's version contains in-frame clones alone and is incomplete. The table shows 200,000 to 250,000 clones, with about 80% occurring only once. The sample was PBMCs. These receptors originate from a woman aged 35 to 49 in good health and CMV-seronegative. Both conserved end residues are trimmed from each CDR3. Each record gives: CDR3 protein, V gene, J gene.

CDR3 protein: ASSLGQGGTRQPQH; V gene: TRBV13; J gene: TRBJ1-5
CDR3 protein: ASSVDRRETQY; V gene: TRBV10-1; J gene: TRBJ2-5
CDR3 protein: ASSSYRTYEQY; V gene: TRBV7-6; J gene: TRBJ2-7
CDR3 protein: ASSQVGTGGYNEQF; V gene: TRBV4-1; J gene: TRBJ2-1
CDR3 protein: ASSTLGRSSYNSPLH; V gene: TRBV28; J gene: TRBJ1-6
CDR3 protein: ASPPSGGIRTDTQY; V gene: TRBV28; J gene: TRBJ2-3
CDR3 protein: ASSLTGGATEAF; V gene: TRBV5-1; J gene: TRBJ1-1
CDR3 protein: ASSVEGGKQY; V gene: TRBV9; J gene: TRBJ2-7
CDR3 protein: ASSLEQNNYGYT; V gene: TRBV7-9; J gene: TRBJ1-2
CDR3 protein: ASSREGSSGNTIY; V gene: TRBV5-1; J gene: TRBJ1-3
CDR3 protein: ASSITESPDTQY; V gene: TRBV19; J gene: TRBJ2-3
CDR3 protein: ASSVGVGTGTDTQY; V gene: TRBV9; J gene: TRBJ2-3
CDR3 protein: ASREGANTEAF; V gene: TRBV28; J gene: TRBJ1-1
CDR3 protein: ASSLGASDPSTDTQY; V gene: TRBV7-3; J gene: TRBJ2-3
CDR3 protein: ASRDGGLSYEQY; V gene: TRBV19; J gene: TRBJ2-7
CDR3 protein: AWSRDSYNEQF; V gene: TRBV30; J gene: TRBJ2-1
CDR3 protein: ASRRGAGSLNSPLH; V gene: TRBV5-1; J gene: TRBJ1-6